The clone carrying this T cell receptor beta chain was counted at least ten times. Its cognate antigen is unknown. This entry belongs to a study of T-cell reconstitution after alpha-beta-depleted transplantation in children. The CDR3 contains 12 residues. Trimming left V 0 bases short and J 8 bases short, with 7 bases between. Findings and limits, study-wide: From surviving recipient T cells and thymic progenitors came the high day-60 TCRbeta diversity observed in some patients. After transplant, at about two months, alpha-beta T cells were reportedly derived from several hundred expanded graft clones. One year post-transplant, T-cell counts and diversity were largely derived from T cells produced anew.

Unique molecular identifiers were used to barcode this TCRbeta library. TCRdb redid the calling of the PCR reads with MiXCR, one entry per CDR3 protein. The table shows a few hundred thousand distinct CDR3 sequences, with approximately 42% occurring only once. Sequencing was performed on PBMCs, taken before TCRalphabeta/CD19-depleted stem cell transplant. This receptor was identified in a girl aged 2 to 10 with aplastic anemia, due to receive a stem cell transplant. The chain has TRBV12-3 or TRBV12-4 and TRBJ2-5; D perhaps matches TRBD2 (5 bases). The CDR3 here is CASSLAGVTQYF. CDR3 coding DNA: TGTGCCAGCAGTTTAGCGGGAGTCACCCAGTACTTC.